These 5 T cell receptor beta chains originate from one sample sequenced in a study of shared clonotypes between healthy human individuals. The protocol was immunoSEQ multiplex PCR, while the TCRdb copy is restricted to in-frame clones and leaves out a portion. The top ten clones hold about 0.21% of a sample with roughly 810,000 clones, about 97% of them seen once. Positive CCR7 selection of CD45RO-negative cells yielded the naive CD8 cells, and terminally differentiated effector memory CD45RA+ cells were excluded. Material: naive CD8+ T cells sorted from blood. These receptors all stem from a man younger than 45 in good health.

This chain links TRBV14 with TRBJ2-1; perhaps TRBD2 as D (6 bases). Germline assignment: CDR1 SGHDN and CDR2 FVKESK. CDR3 size: 15 residues. Trimming took 5 bases from V and 8 from J, leaving 19 bases between them. The CDR3 is CASSVFVRGGDEQFF. CDR3 coding DNA: TGTGCCAGCAGCGTTTTCGTTCGCGGCGGGGATGAGCAGTTCTTC.

This sequence joins TRBV9 and TRBJ2-3; D may be TRBD1 or TRBD2 (5 bases each). V was trimmed by 0 bases and J by 6 bases, leaving 11 bases between them. The CDR3 is 14 residues long. Germline CDR1 reads SGDLS; CDR2 reads YYNGEE. The CDR3 bases are TGTGCCAGCAGCGTAGTTGGGGGTGTGGATACGCAGTATTTT. Amino acid sequence: CASSVVGGVDTQYF.

The chain carries TRBV7-9 and TRBJ2-1; 10 nucleotides agree with TRBD2. With V trimmed by 5 bases and J by 6 bases, 10 bases remained unmatched. This CDR3 is 16 amino acids long. CDR1 and CDR2 (germline): SEHNR, FQNEAQ (reference sequence). The CDR3 protein is CASSPPLAGAFNEQFF. The CDR3 DNA reads as TGTGCCAGCAGCCCACCTCTAGCGGGAGCTTTCAATGAGCAGTTCTTC.

This clone was observed a few times. The rearrangement uses TRBV27 and TRBJ1-2; a possible D gene is TRBD1 (5 bases). The CDR3 is 13 amino acids. Germline CDR1 and CDR2: MNHEY and SMNVEV (reference sequence). V was cut by 1 base and J by 8 bases, with 11 bases left in between. CDR3 DNA sequence: TGTGCCAGCAGTTTATTCAGGGCGGGGGGCTACACCTTC. It codes for CASSLFRAGGYTF.

The gene calls are TRBV29-1 and TRBJ2-3, with D perhaps matching TRBD2 (5 bases). Trimming pared 2 bases from V and 0 bases from J, leaving 9 bases between. Germline lookup yields CDR1 SQVTM and CDR2 ANQGSEA. This CDR3 spans 14 amino acids. CDR3 in amino acids: CSVEPGESTDTQYF. In nucleotides, the CDR3 is TGCAGCGTTGAACCCGGGGAAAGCACAGATACGCAGTATTTT.